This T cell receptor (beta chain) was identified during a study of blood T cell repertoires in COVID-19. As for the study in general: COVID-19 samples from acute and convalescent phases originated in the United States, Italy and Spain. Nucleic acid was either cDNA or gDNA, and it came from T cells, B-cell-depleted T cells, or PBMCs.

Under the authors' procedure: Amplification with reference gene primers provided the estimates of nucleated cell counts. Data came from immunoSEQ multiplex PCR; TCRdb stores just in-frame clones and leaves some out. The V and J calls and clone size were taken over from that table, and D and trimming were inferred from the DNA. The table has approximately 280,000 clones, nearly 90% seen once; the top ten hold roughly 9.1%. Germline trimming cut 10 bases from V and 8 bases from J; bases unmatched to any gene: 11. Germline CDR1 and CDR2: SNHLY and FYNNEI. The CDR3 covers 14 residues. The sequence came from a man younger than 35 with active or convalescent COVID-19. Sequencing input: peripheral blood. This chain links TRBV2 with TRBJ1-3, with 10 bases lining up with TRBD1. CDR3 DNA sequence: TGTGCCACTAAAACGGGACAGGGGACAGACACCATATATTTT. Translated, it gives CATKTGQGTDTIYF.